A single sample gave rise to the 20 T cell receptor beta chains below, sequenced in a study of cytomegalovirus exposure and HLA in healthy donors. A multiplex PCR was run with 60 Vbeta primers and 13 Jbeta primers. Data came from immunoSEQ multiplex PCR; TCRdb stores just in-frame clones and leaves some out. The table includes about 130,000 clones, approximately 85% detected once. Source material: PBMCs. All receptors come from a boy aged 5-17 years in good health and CMV-seronegative.

This clone occurred once. This sample also contains other DNA sequences that code for the same CDR3. The rearrangement links TRBV4-2 to TRBJ2-3; tentative D call: TRBD2 (5 bases). Germline V gene data show CDR1 as LGHNA and CDR2 as YNFKEQ. The CDR3 covers 13 residues. The ends were cut back, 1 base at V and 3 bases at J, with 5 bases in the middle. The CDR3 bases are TGTGCCAGCAGCCAAGCGGGGACAGATACGCAGTATTTT. Amino acids: CASSQAGTDTQYF.

This chain uses TRBV7-8 with TRBJ2-2; 11 bases agree with TRBD1. This CDR3 is 18 amino acids long. In germline, CDR1 is SGHVS, CDR2 FQNEAQ. Losses at the gene ends were 4 bases for V and 5 bases for J; bases not matched to a gene: 12. The CDR3 DNA is TGTGCCAGCAGCTCGAGGGGAGAGGACAGGGGGCGGACCGGGGAGCTGTTTTTT. Protein sequence: CASSSRGEDRGRTGELFF.

The V call is TRBV4-3, the J call TRBJ2-2; perhaps TRBD1 as D (5 bases). Trimming removed 0 bases from V and 4 bases from J, with 12 bases in between. The CDR3 sequence is 16 residues long. Germline-derived CDR1 and CDR2 are LGHNA and YSLEER. The CDR3: CASSQEQGLVTGELFF. The CDR3 nucleotides read TGCGCCAGCAGCCAAGAGCAGGGTTTGGTCACCGGGGAGCTGTTTTTT.

The gene calls are TRBV19 and TRBJ1-1; D unclear. Germline loops: CDR1 LNHDA, CDR2 SQIVND (reference sequence). Trimming left V 5 bases short and J 1 base short, with 14 bases between. The CDR3 extends over 15 amino acids. CDR3 DNA: TGTGCCAGTAGTCCCGCAGCTGGAGGGAACACTGAAGCTTTCTTT. This encodes CASSPAAGGNTEAFF.

This chain uses TRBV5-4 with TRBJ1-2; no definite D call. This CDR3 is built from 15 residues. Trimming removed 4 bases at V and 6 bases at J, with 19 bases between. Per the germline V gene, CDR1 is SGHNT and CDR2 is YYREEE (reference sequence). For the CDR3, the DNA is TGTGCCAGCAGCCCCGAGGTGCGGTTAAGTGATGGCTACACCTTC. It translates to CASSPEVRLSDGYTF.

Regarding this clone: Other nucleotide sequences in the sample specify the same CDR3. The CDR3 DNA sequence: TGTGCCTGGAGTCGATCCGGGACGGGGGGAGAGACCCAGTACTTC. This gives the protein CAWSRSGTGGETQYF. This chain uses TRBV30 with TRBJ2-5; 7 nucleotides match TRBD2. CDR1 is GTSNPN, CDR2 SVGIG, per germline (reference sequence). The CDR3 length is 15 residues. The junction had 10 bases not matched to a gene; V was cut back by 2 bases and J by 4 bases. The full variable domain, with the rest looked up from reference TRBV30 and TRBJ2-5, is SQTIHQWPATLVQPVGSPLSLECTVEGTSNPNLYWYRQAAGRGLQLLFYSVGIGQISSEVPQNLSASRPQDRQFILSSKKLLLSDSGFYLCAWSRSGTGGETQYFGPGTRLLVL.

A remark on this clone: Other nucleotide sequences in the sample specify the same CDR3. The chain joins TRBV18 to TRBJ1-1, with no clear D. Per germline, CDR1 KGHSH and CDR2 LQKENI. The V and J ends lost 3 bases and 0 bases respectively, with 5 bases between them. This CDR3 spans 13 amino acids. The CDR3 nucleotides read TGTGCCAGCTCACCTGACATGAACACTGAAGCTTTCTTT. Protein sequence: CASSPDMNTEAFF.

This clone occurred a few times. The chain recombines TRBV10-3 with TRBJ1-1; 8 bases agree with TRBD1. J was trimmed by 1 base and V by 6 bases; bases with no gene match: 1. CDR1 is ENHRY and CDR2 is SYGVKD in the germline V gene. The CDR3 spans 13 residues. CDR3 DNA sequence: TGTGCCATCAGGGACAGGGCGAACACTGAAGCTTTCTTT. It yields the protein CAIRDRANTEAFF.

The chain links TRBV19 to TRBJ2-6, with D perhaps TRBD2 (5 bases). Germline loops: CDR1 LNHDA, CDR2 SQIVND (reference sequence). With 4 bases removed from V and 4 bases from J, the gap between germline ends came to 11 bases. The CDR3 spans 15 residues. The CDR3 nucleotides read TGTGCCAGTAGTACCTGGGGAGTGGGGGCCAACGTCCTGACTTTC. As protein: CASSTWGVGANVLTF. The full variable domain, completed using reference TRBV19 and TRBJ2-6, is DGGITQSPKYLFRKEGQNVTLSCEQNLNHDAMYWYRQDPGQGLRLIYYSQIVNDFQKGDIAEGYSVSREKKESFPLTVTSAQKNPTAFYLCASSTWGVGANVLTFGAGSRLTVL.

There are a few counts of this clone. DNA of the CDR3: TGTGCCAGCAGTTTGGCGGGACAGGGAGTGATGATGACTGAAGCTTTCTTT. Translation gives CASSLAGQGVMMTEAFF. The chain couples TRBV27 to TRBJ1-1; 9 nucleotides agree with TRBD1. The germline gives CDR1 MNHEY, CDR2 SMNVEV (reference sequence). J lost 5 bases, V lost 3 bases, and 13 bases had no gene match. CDR3 size: 17 residues.

This chain links TRBV6-1 with TRBJ1-1, with D uncertain. The CDR3 totals 13 residues. V lost 2 bases and J 1 base, leaving 5 bases between the germline ends. CDR1 MNHNS and CDR2 SASEGT come from the germline V gene. In nucleotides, the CDR3 is TGTGCCAGCAGTGAAAACAAGAACACTGAAGCTTTCTTT. It specifies CASSENKNTEAFF.

This clone showed up just once. The chain uses TRBV5-1 and TRBJ2-1, with 10 bases aligning to TRBD1. Germline V gene data show CDR1 as SGHRS and CDR2 as YFSETQ. Unmatched junction bases numbered 9, after V lost 4 bases and J lost 5 bases. The CDR3 spans 16 residues. The CDR3 DNA follows: TGCGCCAGCAGCACCTCCGGGACAGGGGCAAACAATGAGCAGTTCTTC. Translation: CASSTSGTGANNEQFF.

This clone was observed a few times. The chain carries TRBV4-3 and TRBJ1-3; tentative D call: TRBD1 (5 bases). In germline, CDR1 is LGHNA, CDR2 YSLEER. The CDR3 is made up of 15 amino acids. Trimming stripped 0 bases from V and 2 bases from J, with 8 bases between. The CDR3 DNA sequence: TGCGCCAGCAGCCAAGATTCGGGGGCTGGAAACACCATATATTTT. It encodes CASSQDSGAGNTIYF.

The rearrangement joins TRBV4-3 to TRBJ2-1, with D possibly TRBD2 on 5 matching bases. Trimming stripped 0 bases from V and 7 bases from J, with 19 bases between. The germline V gene encodes CDR1 LGHNA and CDR2 YSLEER. The length of the CDR3 is 17 residues. CDR3 coding DNA: TGCGCCAGCAGCCAAGAGACACCGGGCACCTTAGCGAATGAGCAGTTCTTC. Its translation: CASSQETPGTLANEQFF.

J is TRBJ2-5 and V is TRBV19; D perhaps matches TRBD1 (5 bases). The germline gives CDR1 LNHDA, CDR2 SQIVND (reference sequence). The CDR3 runs to 15 residues. The germline V and J ends were trimmed by 5 bases and 4 bases, with 17 bases remaining between them. In DNA form, the CDR3 reads TGTGCCAGTAGTCTCAGGGTAGGGGTTGGAGAGACCCAGTACTTC. Its protein product is CASSLRVGVGETQYF.

The chain has TRBV7-9 and TRBJ1-3; D gene uncertain. CDR1 SEHNR and CDR2 FQNEAQ come from the germline V gene (reference sequence). The V end was cut by 6 bases, the J end by 4 bases, with 16 bases between. The CDR3 runs to 15 residues. As DNA, the CDR3 is TGTGCCAGCAGGCTCACCAGGTTGGGCGGAAACACCATATATTTT. Translated, it gives CASRLTRLGGNTIYF.

J is TRBJ1-2 and V is TRBV19, with 12 bases matching TRBD1. The germline gives CDR1 LNHDA, CDR2 SQIVND (reference sequence). The CDR3 has 17 amino acids. With V trimmed by 4 bases and J by 8 bases, 14 bases remained unmatched. The CDR3 is CASSTGIRDRGLGGYTF. CDR3 sequence (DNA): TGTGCCAGTAGTACAGGCATACGGGACAGGGGGCTCGGGGGCTACACCTTC.

This clone has a single count. This sequence joins TRBV20-1 and TRBJ2-7; weak D call: TRBD1 (5 bases). V was pared by 6 bases and J by 3 bases, with 9 bases between. There are 11 residues in the CDR3. The V gene's germline CDR1 is DFQATT and CDR2 SNEGSKA (reference sequence). As DNA, the CDR3 is TGCAGTGCCGCAGACAGCTACGAGCAGTACTTC. Its translation is CSAADSYEQYF.

CDR3 loop: CAWSGLAGKTDTQYF. The DNA of the CDR3 is TGTGCCTGGAGCGGACTAGCGGGAAAAACAGATACGCAGTATTTT. The rearrangement uses TRBV30 and TRBJ2-3, with 12 positions matching TRBD2. The CDR3 extends over 15 amino acids. The germline gives CDR1 GTSNPN, CDR2 SVGIG (reference sequence). V lost 3 bases, J lost 3 bases, and 4 bases stayed unmatched.

V is TRBV4-2 and J is TRBJ2-3, with 7 nucleotides matching TRBD1. V trimming: 4 bases; J trimming: 2 bases; junction bases outside the gene matches: 9. The CDR3 is 16 amino acids. Germline V gives CDR1 LGHNA, CDR2 YNFKEQ. The CDR3 DNA is TGTGCCAGCAGCCCCGGACAGGCGGGTGTCACAGATACGCAGTATTTT. Translating it yields CASSPGQAGVTDTQYF.